This T cell receptor beta chain emerged from a study of blood T cell repertoires in COVID-19. Only in-frame clones appear in the TCRdb table, and some are missing; sequencing was by immunoSEQ multiplex PCR. The top ten clones hold approximately 26% of a sample with some 200,000 clones, roughly 85% of them seen once. The CDR3 totals 13 residues. Trimming stripped 3 bases from V and 7 bases from J, with 10 bases between. Germline V lookup: CDR1 MNHNS, CDR2 SASEGT. The origin of this receptor is a woman in her seventies with acute or convalescent COVID-19. The V gene is TRBV6-1, the J gene TRBJ1-5; D possibly corresponds to TRBD1 (5 bases). The specimen sequenced was peripheral blood. The CDR3 is CASSDWGRQPQHF. In nucleotides, the CDR3 is TGTGCCAGCAGTGATTGGGGGAGGCAGCCCCAGCATTTT.